This T cell receptor beta chain was recorded in a study of identifying expanded T cells in peripheral blood. V was cut by 7 bases and J by 4 bases, with 10 bases left in between. Germline assignment: CDR1 LNHDA and CDR2 SQIVND (reference sequence). CDR3 length: 12 amino acids. Clones were sequenced by immunoSEQ multiplex PCR, and TCRdb holds only the in-frame ones, with some missing. The sample yields 75,000 to 95,000 clones, about nine tenths seen once. General study results and limits: Differentially abundant clones: about 1.3 between replicates, approximately 15 at about 13 days, around 20 at four.

During the collection period, no donor immune events like infections were recorded. On this clone: Antigen unknown.

Sequenced sample: blood. This TCR was recovered from a person aged 18 to 69 in good health. The V gene is TRBV19, the J gene TRBJ1-1; D gene ambiguous. The CDR3 sequence is CASTRWGTEAFF. CDR3 sequence (DNA): TGTGCCAGTACCCGGTGGGGCACTGAAGCTTTCTTT.